Listed below are T cell receptor beta chains from one sample, sequenced in a study of T cells after yellow fever vaccination. TCRdb re-analysed the 5' RACE reads in MiXCR, keeping a single row per CDR3 protein. The data contain some 500,000 distinct CDR3 sequences, roughly 14% of them singletons. The input for sequencing was PBMCs, taken on the day of the yellow fever booster vaccination. These receptors were taken from a young man who received the YFV17D yellow fever vaccine. CDR3s include the opening cysteine and the closing phenylalanine or tryptophan. D genes are given only for firm matches. Rows may omit the clone size; those that give it use once, few, many or a size class.

j_call clone_size v_call d_call cdr3_nt cdr3_aa
TRBJ2-1 NA TRBV12-3/TRBV12-4 NA TGTGCCAGCAGTTTAAGTCTAGCGACCTACAATGAGCAGTTCTTC CASSLSLATYNEQFF
TRBJ2-4 NA TRBV6-5 TRBD1 TGTGCCAGCAGTTATGGTTTTGGGGGACAGGGTGGGGACATTCAGTACTTC CASSYGFGGQGGDIQYF
TRBJ2-7 NA TRBV5-1 NA TGCGCCAGCAGCTTGCAGGTCACTGCTGGCTCCTACGAGCAGTACTTC CASSLQVTAGSYEQYF
TRBJ2-4 NA TRBV2 NA TGTGCCAGCAGTGAAAGGGGCGGAATGCCCAAAAACATTCAGTACTTC CASSERGGMPKNIQYF
TRBJ2-7 NA TRBV20-1 TRBD2 TGCAGTGCTAGCTGGACTAGCGGGAGCCGGAATGAGCAGTACTTC CSASWTSGSRNEQYF
TRBJ1-1 NA TRBV12-3/TRBV12-4 NA TGTGCCAGCAGTTTTTCCAGGTCGAACACTGAAGCTTTCTTT CASSFSRSNTEAFF
TRBJ2-1 many TRBV7-3 NA TGTGCCAGCAGCTTATCATTTAGAAATGAGCAGTTCTTC CASSLSFRNEQFF
TRBJ2-5 few TRBV20-1 NA TGCAGTGCCCCCACGGGTTGGTACCAAGAGACCCAGTACTTC CSAPTGWYQETQYF
TRBJ2-4 medium-sized TRBV20-1 NA TGCAGTGCTCCCCGGGACAAAAACATTCAGTACTTC CSAPRDKNIQYF
TRBJ2-5 NA TRBV29-1 TRBD2 TGCAGCGTTGACGCCGGGGGGGGGAAGACCCAGTACTTC CSVDAGGGKTQYF
TRBJ2-1 few TRBV2 NA TGTGCCAGCAGGACCCAACAGGGACTAGGGCGGGCAGGGGGCTACAATGAGCAGTTCTTC CASRTQQGLGRAGGYNEQFF
TRBJ2-5 NA TRBV12-3/TRBV12-4 TRBD1 TGTGCCAGCAGTTTAATACACCGGACAGGGGGTGAGGAGACCCAGTACTTC CASSLIHRTGGEETQYF
TRBJ2-4 NA TRBV6-5 TRBD2 TGTGCCAGCAGCCTTACTTCTAGCGGGAGTTCCAAAAACATTCAGTACTTC CASSLTSSGSSKNIQYF
TRBJ2-7 few TRBV7-9 TRBD2 TGTGCCAGCAGCCCTAGGGCCGGACTAGCTTCCTACGAGCAGTACTTC CASSPRAGLASYEQYF
TRBJ2-1 NA TRBV20-1 NA TGCAGTGCAAAGGGTCGAGCGTCCTACAATGAGCAGTTCTTC CSAKGRASYNEQFF
TRBJ2-7 NA TRBV4-3 TRBD2 TGCGCCAGCAGCCAAGATTTCCCCAGCGGGAGATCGTACGAGCAGTACTTC CASSQDFPSGRSYEQYF
TRBJ2-1 few TRBV5-1 NA TGCGCCAGCAGCTTGGTGTCTGGATCAAATGAGCAGTTCTTC CASSLVSGSNEQFF
TRBJ2-1 few TRBV7-2 TRBD1 TGTGCCAGCAGCTTAACACAGGGGGGACATGAGCAGTTCTTC CASSLTQGGHEQFF
TRBJ2-7 many TRBV18 NA TGTGCCAGCTCACAAGACATAAGCTCCTACGAGCAGTACTTC CASSQDISSYEQYF
TRBJ2-3 few TRBV12-3/TRBV12-4 NA TGTGCCAGCAGCCTGGTTCCGGGATCAGATACGCAGTATTTT CASSLVPGSDTQYF
TRBJ2-7 few TRBV27 NA TGTGCCAGCATCCGTACCGGGAGCTCCTACGAGCAGTACTTC CASIRTGSSYEQYF
TRBJ2-4 few TRBV21-1 NA TGTGCCAGCAGCAAATTGAGGGATGGCGTTTTACGCTCGACCAAAAACATTCAGTACTTC CASSKLRDGVLRSTKNIQYF
TRBJ2-5 NA TRBV18 NA TGTGCCAGCTCACCCCAACCGTTGCGGGAAACAGGAGAGACCCAGTACTTC CASSPQPLRETGETQYF
TRBJ2-1 NA TRBV6-1 TRBD2 TGTGCCAGCAGAAAAAACACCGGGACTAGCGGGAGCGGTGAGCAGTTCTTC CASRKNTGTSGSGEQFF
TRBJ2-1 NA TRBV9 TRBD2 TGTGCCAGCAGCGTAGGGGCGGGAGGGCCTTCCAATGAGCAGTTCTTC CASSVGAGGPSNEQFF
TRBJ2-1 NA TRBV21-1 NA TGTGCCAGCGTCCCGGGACTAGCGGGAGTTCTCAATGAGCAGTTCTTC CASVPGLAGVLNEQFF
TRBJ1-2 few TRBV27 TRBD1 TGTGCCAGCAGTTTGGCAGGGGGCGTTGGCTATGGCTACACCTTC CASSLAGGVGYGYTF
TRBJ2-2 NA TRBV5-1 NA TGCGCCAGCAACCCCCTCCAGGGCAGCGGGGAGCTGTTTTTT CASNPLQGSGELFF
TRBJ2-1 few TRBV18 NA TGTGCCAGCTCACCATCCACTAGGAATGAGCAGTTCTTC CASSPSTRNEQFF
TRBJ2-6 few TRBV5-6 NA TGTGCCAGCAGCTTTTGGGGTTCCTCTGGGGCCAACGTCCTGACTTTC CASSFWGSSGANVLTF
TRBJ2-1 NA TRBV7-3 NA TGTGCCAGCAGCTCGGGAGTCTCCTACAATGAGCAGTTCTTC CASSSGVSYNEQFF
TRBJ1-5 few TRBV20-1 TRBD1 TGCAGTGCTAGAGTTGGGACAGGGAATACCTACGCTGGGTCCCAGCATTTT CSARVGTGNTYAGSQHF
TRBJ2-7 NA TRBV7-2 TRBD2 TGTGCCAGCAGCGTAGGACTAGAAGCCTACGAGCAGTACTTC CASSVGLEAYEQYF
TRBJ2-4 NA TRBV12-3/TRBV12-4 TRBD2 TGTGCCAGCACCCCTTCACTAGCGGGAGGAAACATTCAGTACTTC CASTPSLAGGNIQYF
TRBJ2-7 NA TRBV5-4 NA TGTGCCACCCAGTCGGTCGGGTCAAGCTCCTACGAGCAGTACTTC CATQSVGSSSYEQYF
TRBJ2-7 few TRBV11-2 NA TGTGCCAGCAGCTTAATAGCCTACGAGCAGTACTTC CASSLIAYEQYF
TRBJ2-7 NA TRBV28 TRBD1 TGTGCCAGCAGACCCGGGACAGGGTTTACCTACGAGCAGTACTTC CASRPGTGFTYEQYF
TRBJ2-1 few TRBV6-1 TRBD1 TGTGCCAGCAGCTCCCAAGGGGGACAGGGTTTCAATGAGCAGTTCTTC CASSSQGGQGFNEQFF
TRBJ2-3 few TRBV6-4 TRBD2 TGTGCCAGCAGTGACTCGGATAGCGGGACTGCTCGAGGGCAGTATTTT CASSDSDSGTARGQYF
TRBJ2-5 many TRBV7-2 NA TGTGCCAGCAGCTGGCCCGGGGAGACCCAGTACTTC CASSWPGETQYF
TRBJ2-7 few TRBV5-1 NA TGCGCCAGCAGCGCCGGGAGACAGCCGAGCTCCTACGAGCAGTACTTC CASSAGRQPSSYEQYF
TRBJ2-7 many TRBV5-6 TRBD2 TGTGCCAGCATCCCGGAGCGGGGGAGCTACGAGCAGTACTTC CASIPERGSYEQYF
TRBJ2-3 NA TRBV18 TRBD2 TGTGCCAGCTCCCGTCCGGGACTAGCGGCAGATACGCAGTATTTT CASSRPGLAADTQYF
TRBJ2-1 few TRBV20-1 TRBD2 TGCAGCTTCTCTCAGCCGGGACTAAAGAAGAATGAGCAGTTCTTC CSFSQPGLKKNEQFF
TRBJ1-1 many TRBV6-5 NA TGTGCCAGCAGCCCCGGGACGGAAGCTTTCTTT CASSPGTEAFF
TRBJ2-7 NA TRBV11-2 TRBD2 TGTGCCAGCAGCGCACCGGGACTAGCCCTCGAGCAGTACTTC CASSAPGLALEQYF
TRBJ2-7 few TRBV20-1 NA TGCAGTGCTTCCGGGACCCAGATCTACGAGCAGTACTTC CSASGTQIYEQYF
TRBJ2-1 NA TRBV24-1 NA TGTGCCACCAGTGATCCTGGCGGGGATAGCTACAATGAGCAGTTCTTC CATSDPGGDSYNEQFF
TRBJ2-2 NA TRBV7-9 NA TGTGCCAGCAGCTTAGTGGGGCGTGTGAGGACCGGGGAGCTGTTTTTT CASSLVGRVRTGELFF
TRBJ2-6 NA TRBV28 TRBD1 TGTGCCAGCAGGGGACAGTCTTCCTCTGGGGCCAACGTCCTGACTTTC CASRGQSSSGANVLTF
TRBJ1-6 few TRBV20-1 NA TGCAGTGCGAGACAGAGACAGAGCTCCTATAATTCACCCCTCCACTTT CSARQRQSSYNSPLHF
TRBJ2-1 NA TRBV23-1 NA TGCGCCAGCAGTCAACCCGATGGAGGGGCCAATGAGCAGTTCTTC CASSQPDGGANEQFF
TRBJ2-7 NA TRBV7-8 NA TGTGCCAGCAGCTGGCGGGGCAGTCCCTACGAGCAGTACTTC CASSWRGSPYEQYF
TRBJ2-1 NA TRBV4-2 TRBD2 TGTGCCAGCAGCCAAGGCGGGACTAGCATGGTCTTC CASSQGGTSMVF